The clone carrying this TCR beta chain was recorded once. The CDR3 runs to 13 residues. Deletions cut 6 bases from V and 0 bases from J, with 6 bases between. Followed longitudinally, the Seattle patients had been enrolled during active infection. Per the authors' pipeline: Amplified reference gene primers provided the basis for estimating nucleated cell counts. The data were produced by immunoSEQ multiplex PCR, yet TCRdb's version contains in-frame clones alone and is incomplete. V and J calls and clone size are those listed in that table; D and trimming were worked out from the DNA. The table includes about 370,000 clones, around 92% detected once. This specimen belongs to a study of blood T cell repertoires in COVID-19. Across the study: Material from acute and convalescent COVID-19 was sourced from the United States, Italy and Spain.

The sequence was collected from a woman in her thirties with COVID-19, enrolled during active disease. Sequenced material: peripheral blood. The V and J genes are TRBV12-3 or TRBV12-4 and TRBJ1-5, with D hard to call. The CDR3 protein is CASRYNSNQPQHF. The CDR3 nucleotides are TGTGCCAGCAGATATAATAGCAATCAGCCCCAGCATTTT.